One and the same sample provided the 18 T cell receptor beta chains below, sequenced in a study of STAT3 mutations in large granular lymphocyte leukemia (dated by TCRdb to between 2017 and 2020). The paper's findings and limits, for the study overall: All T-LGLL patients had at least one immunodominant TCRbeta clonotype, and roughly half had multiple immunodominant subclonotypes.

The library was obtained by the immunoSEQ multiplex PCR assay. The clones in this table, taken by TCRdb from immuneACCESS, are in-frame only. Not every clone is retained; where verified, under half of the shortfall comes from an unresolved V gene, and the cause of the rest is unknown. The sample yields about 42,000 clones; about 81% were counted once. Together, the top ten hold roughly 0.42% of the sample. These receptors' targets are unknown. The sample consisted of PBMCs. These receptors were obtained from a human donor with T large granular lymphocyte leukemia. Some clones in this sample may be carry-over from other donors' samples.

In its sample, this clone was seen a few times. The rearrangement uses TRBV7-9 and TRBJ2-5, with 7 bases matching TRBD2. Trimming removed 5 bases from V and 5 bases from J; junction bases left unmatched: 14. The length of the CDR3 is 16 residues. The germline V gene has CDR1 SEHNR and CDR2 FQNEAQ (reference sequence). CDR3 amino acids: CASSPVGLPGGETQYF. The CDR3 DNA reads TGTGCCAGCAGCCCTGTAGGACTTCCCGGGGGGGAGACCCAGTACTTC.

The CDR3 DNA reads as TGTGCCAGTAGTCTGGGACAGGGGATGAGCCAGCCCCAGCATTTT. Its translation: CASSLGQGMSQPQHF. The V and J genes are TRBV19 and TRBJ1-5; 10 nucleotides line up with TRBD1. Germline-derived CDR1 and CDR2 are LNHDA and SQIVND (reference sequence). The J segment lost 7 bases and the V segment lost 5 bases, leaving 8 bases of the junction unmatched. This CDR3 is 15 amino acids long.

The CDR3 protein is CASSLGLAGVETQYF. The CDR3, as DNA: TGCGCCAGCAGCTTGGGACTAGCGGGGGTAGAGACCCAGTACTTC. The chain carries TRBV5-1 and TRBJ2-5; 12 nucleotides match TRBD2. The V and J ends lost 0 bases and 4 bases, in that order; junction bases with no gene match: 1. The CDR3 sequence is 15 residues long. The V gene's germline CDR1 is SGHRS and CDR2 YFSETQ. The full variable domain, rest sourced from reference TRBV5-1 and TRBJ2-5, is KAGVTQTPRYLIKTRGQQVTLSCSPISGHRSVSWYQQTPGQGLQFLFEYFSETQRNKGNFPGRFSGRQFSNSRSEMNVSTLELGDSALYLCASSLGLAGVETQYFGPGTRLLVL.

This rearrangement joins TRBV9 to TRBJ2-3, with TRBD1 as a possible D gene (6 bases). The V end was cut by 5 bases, the J end by 8 bases, with 12 bases between. The CDR3 is 12 amino acids. The germline CDR1 and CDR2 sequences are SGDLS and YYNGEE. Written as DNA, the CDR3 is TGTGCCAGCAGTCAAGGGGGAGTTACGCAGTATTTT. Its protein product is CASSQGGVTQYF.

V usage is TRBV7-2 and J usage is TRBJ1-2, with D possibly matching TRBD1 (6 bases). The CDR3 runs to 13 residues. Germline CDR1 is SGHTA and CDR2 is FQGNSA. Trimming took 3 bases from V and 4 from J, leaving 9 bases between them. This chain's CDR3 is CASSLTGTYGYTF. The CDR3 DNA sequence: TGTGCCAGCAGCTTGACAGGAACCTATGGCTACACCTTC.

CDR3: CASSFEGPYGYTF. CDR3 coding DNA: TGTGCCAGCAGCTTTGAGGGGCCTTATGGCTACACCTTC. The chain couples TRBV7-9 to TRBJ1-2, with a possible D match to TRBD1 (5 bases). The germline gives CDR1 SEHNR, CDR2 FQNEAQ (reference sequence). The V gene lost 3 bases and the J gene lost 5 bases, with 10 bases spanning the gap. The CDR3 totals 13 residues.

J is TRBJ1-1 and V is TRBV6-1; D is uncertain. The CDR3 is 12 residues long. Per germline, CDR1 MNHNS and CDR2 SASEGT. V was clipped by 6 bases and J by 4 bases, with 9 bases between them. CDR3 DNA sequence: TGTGCCAGCAGCGCCACGATCACTGAAGCTTTCTTT. Its translation is CASSATITEAFF.

The rearrangement uses TRBV5-1 and TRBJ1-2; weak D call: TRBD1 (5 bases). The CDR3 consists of 15 residues. V lost 0 bases and J 6 bases, leaving 15 bases between the germline ends. CDR1 is SGHRS and CDR2 is YFSETQ in the germline V gene. This chain's CDR3 is CASSLDRGARNGYTF. In nucleotides, the CDR3 is TGCGCCAGCAGCTTGGATAGGGGAGCCAGGAATGGCTACACCTTC.

The rearrangement links TRBV7-6 to TRBJ2-3, with D perhaps TRBD1 (6 bases). Germline lookup yields CDR1 SGHVS and CDR2 FNYEAQ. V shed 1 base and J shed 1 base, with 9 bases lying between them. This CDR3 contains 15 residues. CDR3 sequence: CASSLEWTGTDTQYF. In DNA form, the CDR3 reads TGTGCCAGCAGCTTAGAGTGGACAGGCACAGATACGCAGTATTTT. The full variable domain, in which reference TRBV7-6 and TRBJ2-3 provide the parts outside the CDR3, is GAGVSQSPRYKVTKRGQDVALRCDPISGHVSLYWYRQALGQGPEFLTYFNYEAQQDKSGLPNDRFSAERPEGSISTLTIQRTEQRDSAMYRCASSLEWTGTDTQYFGPGTRLTVL.

The chain employs TRBV2 and TRBJ2-1; D gene uncertain. Trimming pared 7 bases from V and 4 bases from J, leaving 14 bases between. The CDR3 loop spans 14 amino acids. CDR1 is SNHLY and CDR2 is FYNNEI in the germline V gene. The CDR3 loop reads CASTQPADYNEQFF. CDR3 nucleotide sequence: TGTGCCAGCACTCAACCGGCGGATTACAATGAGCAGTTCTTC.

V gene TRBV15 combines with J gene TRBJ1-1; tentative D call: TRBD1 (5 bases). Trimming cost V 1 base and J 1 base, with 7 bases left between them. The CDR3 loop spans 14 amino acids. Germline V gives CDR1 LNHNV, CDR2 YYDKDF (reference sequence). As DNA, the CDR3 is TGTGCCACCAGCAGAGTGACAGAGAACACTGAAGCTTTCTTT. This sequence encodes CATSRVTENTEAFF.

The rearrangement links TRBV4-1 to TRBJ1-1; D gene ambiguous. Germline V gene sequence: CDR1 MGHRA, CDR2 YSYEKL. The CDR3 runs 14 residues. V was shortened by 6 bases and J by 1 base, with 12 bases between the two germline ends. DNA of the CDR3: TGCGCCAGCAGAGGCGTCCTTAGGAACACTGAAGCTTTCTTT. The encoded protein is CASRGVLRNTEAFF.

This sequence joins TRBV18 and TRBJ1-5; 7 bases are shared with TRBD1. The CDR3 runs 17 residues. The V gene's germline CDR1 is KGHSH and CDR2 LQKENI. The ends lost 6 bases at V and 3 bases at J; junction bases unmatched: 14. This chain's CDR3 is CASSAFTITGVNQPQHF. The CDR3 coding sequence is TGTGCCAGCTCTGCCTTTACGATTACAGGGGTCAATCAGCCCCAGCATTTT.

This clone has a single count. This chain connects TRBV5-4 to TRBJ1-2; D is unresolved. Trimming removed 0 bases from V and 6 bases from J, with 15 bases in between. From germline, CDR1 is SGHNT and CDR2 YYREEE (reference sequence). The CDR3 loop spans 15 amino acids. This chain's CDR3 is CASSLENGRSNGYTF. The CDR3 DNA reads TGTGCCAGCAGCTTGGAAAATGGAAGGTCAAATGGCTACACCTTC.

The sample holds one count of this clone. V and J are TRBV7-9 and TRBJ1-6, with D hard to call. The V end was cut by 3 bases, the J end by 8 bases, with 14 bases between. From germline, CDR1 is SEHNR and CDR2 FQNEAQ (reference sequence). This CDR3 is 15 amino acids long. CDR3 coding DNA: TGTGCCAGCAGCTTTTCGGGCCGCGGCCATTCACCCCTCCACTTT. Amino acid sequence: CASSFSGRGHSPLHF.

V is TRBV19 and J is TRBJ1-2; D not resolved. Germline V gene data show CDR1 as LNHDA and CDR2 as SQIVND (reference sequence). V was pared by 6 bases and J by 4 bases, with 12 bases between. The length of the CDR3 is 13 residues. Written as DNA, the CDR3 is TGTGCCAGTAGCGGCTATTCGCTCTATGGCTACACCTTC. This sequence encodes CASSGYSLYGYTF. The full variable domain, rest sourced from reference TRBV19 and TRBJ1-2, is DGGITQSPKYLFRKEGQNVTLSCEQNLNHDAMYWYRQDPGQGLRLIYYSQIVNDFQKGDIAEGYSVSREKKESFPLTVTSAQKNPTAFYLCASSGYSLYGYTFGSGTRLTVV.

V usage is TRBV4-2 and J usage is TRBJ1-5; 8 bases match TRBD1. Trimming at V came to 4 bases and at J to 5 bases, leaving 4 bases not matched to a gene. This CDR3 has 14 residues. Germline-derived CDR1 and CDR2 are LGHNA and YNFKEQ. The CDR3 DNA reads as TGTGCCAGCAGCCCCGCAGGGGGCGATCAGCCCCAGCATTTT. Protein product: CASSPAGGDQPQHF.

The chain is built from TRBV5-1 and TRBJ1-4, with D unclear. With 0 bases removed from V and 0 bases from J, the gap between germline ends came to 3 bases. This CDR3 spans 14 amino acids. The germline gives CDR1 SGHRS, CDR2 YFSETQ. CDR3 in DNA: TGCGCCAGCAGCTTGGGCACAACTAATGAAAAACTGTTTTTT. It codes for CASSLGTTNEKLFF.